Listed below are T cell receptor beta chains from one sample, sequenced in a study of T cell repertoires in cytomegalovirus infection. One entry per CDR3 protein results from TCRdb running MiXCR on the reads. Altogether 490,000 or so distinct CDR3 sequences are present, approximately 10% being singletons, with the ten largest covering about 10%. Material for sequencing was PBMCs. The receptor set was obtained from a human donor in good health (CMV status not recorded). Some clones in this sample may be carry-over from other donors' samples. CDR3s include the opening cysteine and the closing phenylalanine or tryptophan. The D gene is left open where the match is weak. A clone size is listed for some rows: how often the clone was seen (once, few, many), or a class if it is expanded.

d_call,v_call,clone_size,j_call,cdr3_aa,cdr3_nt
NA,TRBV10-3,many,TRBJ1-1,CATHPNQGTEAFF,TGTGCCACACACCCGAACCAGGGGACTGAAGCTTTCTTT
TRBD1,TRBV6-5,NA,TRBJ1-2,CASSYSGQGDGYTF,TGTGCCAGCAGTTACTCTGGCCAGGGGGATGGCTACACCTTC
TRBD1,TRBV10-3,few,TRBJ1-4,CAIRKGQSTNEKLFF,TGTGCCATCAGGAAGGGACAGTCAACTAATGAAAAACTGTTTTTT
NA,TRBV5-5,few,TRBJ2-1,CASSDRTASYNEQFF,TGTGCCAGCAGCGACCGGACAGCTTCCTACAATGAGCAGTTCTTC
NA,TRBV20-1,many,TRBJ2-7,CSASQRVDLYEQYF,TGCAGTGCTTCTCAACGGGTGGACTTATACGAGCAGTACTTC
NA,TRBV12-3/TRBV12-4,NA,TRBJ1-1,CASSFSEGYTEALF,TGTGCCAGCAGTTTTAGCGAGGGGTACACTGAAGCTCTCTTT
TRBD1,TRBV2,few,TRBJ2-3,CASSLGQLSQYF,TGTGCCAGCAGCCTGGGACAGCTGTCGCAGTATTTT
NA,TRBV4-2,few,TRBJ1-3,CASSPLDGSSGNTIYF,TGTGCCAGCAGCCCCTTGGACGGTAGCTCTGGAAACACCATATATTTT
TRBD1,TRBV5-1,NA,TRBJ2-3,CASSLPRGTGATDTQYF,TGCGCCAGCAGTTTACCGCGGGGGACAGGGGCCACAGATACGCAGTATTTT
NA,TRBV6-1,many,TRBJ2-3,CASKHLLDSDTQYF,TGTGCCAGCAAACATCTTCTAGACTCAGATACGCAGTATTTT
NA,TRBV5-1,few,TRBJ2-7,CASSLGRGGKNYEQYF,TGCGCCAGCAGCTTGGGTAGGGGCGGAAAAAATTACGAGCAGTACTTC
NA,TRBV2,NA,TRBJ2-7,CASSDGGTTRSYEQYF,TGTGCCAGCAGTGACGGGGGGACAACGCGCTCCTACGAGCAGTACTTC
TRBD2,TRBV7-3,many,TRBJ2-2,CASSSGGGELFF,TGTGCCAGCAGCTCGGGAGGCGGGGAGCTGTTTTTT
NA,TRBV5-1,NA,TRBJ1-2,CASSLWDGSYGYTF,TGCGCCAGCAGCTTGTGGGATGGTAGCTATGGCTACACCTTC
NA,TRBV6-6,many,TRBJ1-2,CASSLGTLGYTF,TGTGCCAGCAGTCTTGGGACACTTGGCTACACCTTC
NA,TRBV19,many,TRBJ2-2,CASHPQGGELFF,TGTGCCAGCCACCCCCAGGGCGGGGAGCTGTTTTTT
TRBD1,TRBV28,many,TRBJ1-2,CASSLLSRGQGGGYTF,TGTGCCAGCAGTTTGTTATCTAGGGGACAGGGAGGTGGCTACACCTTC
TRBD2,TRBV6-5,few,TRBJ2-7,CASRGGIPSEQYF,TGTGCCAGCCGCGGGGGGATACCAAGCGAGCAGTACTTC
TRBD1,TRBV6-1,many,TRBJ2-6,CASSDPGQASGANVLTF,TGTGCCAGCAGTGACCCGGGACAGGCGTCTGGGGCCAACGTCCTGACTTTC
NA,TRBV20-1,many,TRBJ2-3,CSAPKYSTDTQYF,TGCAGTGCGCCGAAGTACAGCACAGATACGCAGTATTTT
TRBD1,TRBV28,many,TRBJ1-6,CASRAQGADYNSPLHF,TGTGCCAGCAGGGCACAGGGGGCCGACTATAATTCACCCCTCCACTTT
TRBD2,TRBV20-1,NA,TRBJ2-1,CSARLAGGVNEQFF,TGCAGTGCTAGACTAGCGGGAGGGGTTAATGAGCAGTTCTTC
TRBD1,TRBV28,few,TRBJ2-5,CASSLTDREETQYF,TGTGCCAGCAGTTTAACCGACAGGGAAGAGACCCAGTACTTC
NA,TRBV15,many,TRBJ1-2,CATSRERGAQDYGYTF,TGTGCCACCAGCAGGGAGCGGGGGGCGCAGGACTATGGCTACACCTTC
TRBD2,TRBV7-9,few,TRBJ2-1,CASSTGTSGRFNEQFF,TGTGCCAGCAGCACAGGGACTAGCGGGAGGTTCAATGAGCAGTTCTTC
NA,TRBV18,many,TRBJ2-3,CASSPPGVGRAGDTQYF,TGTGCCAGCTCACCGCCCGGGGTCGGGAGAGCGGGAGATACGCAGTATTTT
TRBD1,TRBV29-1,few,TRBJ1-2,CSVARRGGGQVYGYTF,TGCAGCGTTGCCCGAAGGGGGGGTGGACAGGTCTATGGCTACACCTTC
TRBD2,TRBV7-2,many,TRBJ2-7,CASSSPGAGGSEQYF,TGTGCCAGCAGCTCACCAGGGGCGGGAGGCTCCGAGCAGTACTTC
TRBD2,TRBV20-1,NA,TRBJ2-1,CSARDVLAGGPNEQFF,TGCAGTGCTAGAGACGTCCTAGCGGGAGGGCCGAATGAGCAGTTCTTC
TRBD2,TRBV5-5,NA,TRBJ2-7,CASSKSGTSIDEQYF,TGTGCCAGCAGCAAATCCGGGACTAGTATCGACGAGCAGTACTTC
NA,TRBV7-9,many,TRBJ1-1,CASSPEQFSEAFF,TGTGCCAGCAGCCCTGAACAGTTTTCTGAAGCTTTCTTT
NA,TRBV29-1,NA,TRBJ2-2,CSVRDTGRSGELFF,TGCAGCGTGAGGGACACAGGCAGGAGCGGGGAGCTGTTTTTT
NA,TRBV29-1,few,TRBJ1-5,CSAIEEGEQPQHF,TGCAGCGCCATAGAAGAGGGAGAGCAGCCCCAGCATTTT
NA,TRBV2,NA,TRBJ1-2,CARTGPGANYGYTF,TGTGCCAGAACCGGACCAGGAGCTAACTATGGCTACACCTTC
NA,TRBV15,NA,TRBJ1-5,CATSRKGRYSNQPQHF,TGTGCCACCAGCAGGAAGGGACGGTATAGCAATCAGCCCCAGCATTTT
NA,TRBV19,many,TRBJ2-1,CASSIMIEYNEQFF,TGTGCCAGTAGTATAATGATAGAATACAATGAGCAGTTCTTC
TRBD1,TRBV7-2,many,TRBJ1-4,CASSPKGTGGGEKLFF,TGTGCCAGCAGCCCCAAAGGCACAGGGGGTGGTGAAAAACTGTTTTTT
NA,TRBV11-2,many,TRBJ2-6,CASSLGGNSGANVLTF,TGTGCCAGCAGCTTAGGGGGGAACTCTGGGGCCAACGTCCTGACTTTC
NA,TRBV25-1,many,TRBJ1-1,CASSRGFITEAFF,TGTGCCAGCAGCAGGGGCTTTATCACTGAAGCTTTCTTT
NA,TRBV3-1,NA,TRBJ1-3,CASSQGRGGYTIYF,TGTGCCAGCAGCCAAGGTAGAGGTGGATACACCATATATTTT
TRBD2,TRBV11-2,many,TRBJ2-7,CASSTGLAAYYEQYF,TGTGCCAGCAGCACCGGACTAGCGGCTTACTACGAGCAGTACTTC
NA,TRBV11-2,many,TRBJ2-7,CASSDTGRRLYEQYF,TGTGCCAGCAGCGACACGGGACGGCGGCTTTACGAGCAGTACTTC
TRBD2,TRBV3-1,many,TRBJ2-1,CASSQEYQREDSYNEQFF,TGTGCCAGCAGCCAAGAGTACCAGCGGGAGGACTCCTACAATGAGCAGTTCTTC